The 30 T cell receptor beta chains presented below share a single source sample, sequenced in a study of blood T cell repertoires in COVID-19. Sequencing was performed with immunoSEQ multiplex PCR; in TCRdb, only in-frame clones are kept and a portion is missing. The sample lists 150,000 to 180,000 clones; approximately 80% were seen once. The sample taken for sequencing was peripheral blood. These receptor sequences come from an older woman with COVID-19, enrolled during active disease.

The rearrangement uses TRBV3-1 (or the pseudogene TRBV3-2) and TRBJ1-6; D gene ambiguous. Deletions cut 1 base from V and 5 bases from J, with 9 bases between. Per the germline V gene, CDR1 is LGHDT and CDR2 is YNNKEL (reference sequence). The CDR3 consists of 15 residues. CDR3 bases: TGTGCCAGCAGCCAAGGTCGGCGGGATAATTCACCCCTCCACTTT. Translated: CASSQGRRDNSPLHF.

The chain uses TRBV15 and TRBJ2-1; no reliable D call. Deletions cut 0 bases from V and 8 bases from J, with 20 bases between. The CDR3 extends over 17 amino acids. The germline CDR1 and CDR2 sequences are LNHNV and YYDKDF (reference sequence). DNA for the CDR3: TGTGCCACCAGCAGAGATCCCCCAAGATTAGTTGTCGATGAGCAGTTCTTC. This gives the protein CATSRDPPRLVVDEQFF.

This chain connects TRBV29-1 to TRBJ2-2, with 7 bases fitting TRBD2. J gave up 3 bases and V 1 base, and 20 bases lay outside the gene matches. The CDR3 length is 20 residues. CDR1 is SQVTM and CDR2 is ANQGSEA in the germline V gene. The CDR3 DNA reads TGCAGCGTTGAAGCCTCCCATGGGGGGGACGGACCCCCGGACACCGGGGAGCTGTTTTTT. Translation gives CSVEASHGGDGPPDTGELFF.

The chain combines TRBV7-7 with TRBJ1-4, with D unresolved. Germline V lookup: CDR1 SSHAT, CDR2 FNYEAQ (reference sequence). The V and J ends lost 4 bases and 7 bases respectively, with 10 bases between them. The CDR3 runs 13 residues. CDR3 protein: CASSSLGGEKLFF. CDR3 in DNA: TGTGCCAGCAGCTCCCTAGGAGGTGAAAAACTGTTTTTT. The entire variable domain, with the rest obtained from reference TRBV7-7 and TRBJ1-4, is as follows: GAGVSQSPRYKVTKRGQDVTLRCDPISSHATLYWYQQALGQGPEFLTYFNYEAQPDKSGLPSDRFSAERPEGSISTLTIQRTEQRDSAMYRCASSSLGGEKLFFGSGTQLSVL.

The CDR3: CASSYSGTPGGETQYF. As DNA, the CDR3 is TGTGCCAGCAGTTACTCCGGGACCCCGGGGGGGGAGACCCAGTACTTC. The V call is TRBV6-5, the J call TRBJ2-5; 8 bases are shared with TRBD2. In germline, CDR1 is MNHEY, CDR2 SVGAGI. The trim removed 0 bases at V and 5 bases at J, leaving 8 bases unmatched. There are 16 residues in the CDR3.

At least ten counts were recorded for this clone. J is TRBJ1-2 and V is TRBV7-9, with TRBD1 matching 10 bases. This CDR3 region has 18 residues. Per germline, CDR1 SEHNR and CDR2 FQNEAQ (reference sequence). With V trimmed by 0 bases and J by 2 bases, 9 bases remained unmatched. The CDR3 DNA reads TGTGCCAGCAGCTTAGCATGGACAGGGGGAAGGGAGAACTATGGCTACACCTTC. Protein: CASSLAWTGGRENYGYTF.

The CDR3 spells CASSMATNQPQHF. The CDR3 DNA sequence: TGTGCCAGTAGTATGGCCACGAATCAGCCCCAGCATTTT. The gene calls are TRBV19 and TRBJ1-5, with D hard to call. The CDR3 contains 13 residues. V shed 3 bases and J shed 4 bases, with 7 bases lying between them. The germline V gene encodes CDR1 LNHDA and CDR2 SQIVND (reference sequence).

The chain uses TRBV7-3 and TRBJ2-2; weak D call: TRBD1 (5 bases). Germline V gives CDR1 SGHTA, CDR2 FQGTGA. This CDR3 comprises 16 residues. V lost 1 base to trimming and J lost 0 bases, with 9 bases between them. CDR3 DNA sequence: TGTGCCAGCAGCTTAAGGGGCAGTCCGAACACCGGGGAGCTGTTTTTT. The encoded protein is CASSLRGSPNTGELFF.

This clone has only a few counts. V gene TRBV27 combines with J gene TRBJ1-2; TRBD1 agrees at 7 bases. Germline trimming cut 9 bases from V and 2 bases from J; bases unmatched to any gene: 3. CDR1 MNHEY and CDR2 SMNVEV come from the germline V gene (reference sequence). The length of the CDR3 is 12 residues. Here the CDR3 DNA reads TGTGCCAGTTCGACAGGGAACTATGGCTACACCTTC. Protein: CASSTGNYGYTF.

The rearrangement links TRBV5-4 to TRBJ2-7; no clear D gene. This CDR3 is built from 14 residues. V shed 2 bases and J shed 7 bases, with 16 bases lying between them. Germline CDR1 and CDR2: SGHNT and YYREEE (reference sequence). This CDR3 is CASSLNPTSEEQYV. Here the CDR3 DNA reads TGTGCCAGCAGCTTAAACCCAACTTCGGAGGAGCAGTACGTC.

The chain employs TRBV6-6 and TRBJ1-5, with D possibly TRBD1 on 5 matching bases. This CDR3 contains 13 residues. Germline CDR1 MNHNY, CDR2 SVGAGI (reference sequence). V was clipped by 4 bases and J by 6 bases, with 10 bases between them. Here the CDR3 DNA reads TGTGCCAGCAGTTCGCAGGGAGGTCAGCCCCAGCATTTT. Its protein product is CASSSQGGQPQHF.

This clone was seen only a few times. The V gene is TRBV7-9, the J gene TRBJ2-7; 13 nucleotides align to TRBD2. The V gene end was trimmed by 5 bases and the J gene end by 5 bases; junction bases not matched to a gene: 6. The germline CDR1 and CDR2 sequences are SEHNR and FQNEAQ (reference sequence). The CDR3 is 15 amino acids. The CDR3: CASSPWTSGSDEQYF. CDR3 nucleotide sequence: TGTGCCAGCAGCCCATGGACTAGCGGGAGCGACGAGCAGTACTTC.

This clone was detected only a few times. J is TRBJ2-1 and V is TRBV20-1; 11 bases match TRBD2. This CDR3 spans 14 amino acids. V shed 3 bases and J 5 bases; nucleotides not matched to a gene: 3. Germline CDR1 is DFQATT and CDR2 is SNEGSKA (reference sequence). The CDR3 reads CSASLAGGNNEQFF. CDR3 DNA sequence: TGCAGTGCTAGTCTAGCGGGGGGCAACAATGAGCAGTTCTTC.

The chain carries TRBV3-1 (or the pseudogene TRBV3-2) and TRBJ2-6; D not certain. The CDR3 consists of 16 residues. Trimming removed 2 bases at V and 1 base at J, with 9 bases between. Germline V CDR1 and CDR2: LGHDT, YNNKEL (reference sequence). The CDR3 sequence is CASSQPSLSGANVLTF. The CDR3 DNA follows: TGTGCCAGCAGCCAACCTAGTTTATCTGGGGCCAACGTCCTGACTTTC.

The CDR3 region is CASREEGRAFF. The CDR3 DNA is TGTGCCAGCAGAGAGGAGGGAAGAGCTTTCTTT. The chain recombines TRBV3-1 (or the pseudogene TRBV3-2) with TRBJ1-1; D unresolved. From germline, CDR1 is LGHDT and CDR2 YNNKEL (reference sequence). The CDR3 covers 11 residues. The ends were cut back, 6 bases at V and 10 bases at J, with 12 bases in the middle.

The chain is built from TRBV25-1 and TRBJ1-2; D may be TRBD1 (6 bases). CDR3 size: 12 residues. Germline-derived CDR1 and CDR2 are MGHDK and SYGVNS. V was cut by 6 bases and J by 2 bases, with 7 bases left in between. CDR3 residues: CASRGQNYGYTF. CDR3 bases: TGTGCCAGCAGAGGACAGAACTATGGCTACACCTTC.

The chain has TRBV5-1 and TRBJ2-1, with D maybe TRBD2 (5 bases). Trimming took off 8 bases at V and 0 bases at J, with 12 bases between the two ends. Germline-derived CDR1 and CDR2 are SGHRS and YFSETQ. The CDR3 runs 14 residues. CDR3 DNA sequence: TGCGCCAGTAGTCCGGGGAACTCCTACAATGAGCAGTTCTTC. It is translated as CASSPGNSYNEQFF. The whole variable domain, filled in from reference TRBV5-1 and TRBJ2-1, reads KAGVTQTPRYLIKTRGQQVTLSCSPISGHRSVSWYQQTPGQGLQFLFEYFSETQRNKGNFPGRFSGRQFSNSRSEMNVSTLELGDSALYLCASSPGNSYNEQFFGPGTRLTVL.

This clone has only a few counts. The rearrangement uses TRBV29-1 and TRBJ2-7; D uncertain. Germline-derived CDR1 and CDR2 are SQVTM and ANQGSEA. The CDR3 runs to 13 residues. Trimming left V 3 bases short and J 2 bases short, with 11 bases between. The CDR3: CSVEGRGAYEQYF. The CDR3 DNA is TGCAGCGTTGAGGGTAGAGGAGCCTACGAGCAGTACTTC.

The chain recombines TRBV12-5 with TRBJ1-6; the D gene is possibly TRBD1 (6 bases). Trimming stripped 0 bases from V and 10 bases from J, with 19 bases between. Germline V gene sequence: CDR1 LGHNT, CDR2 FRNRAP. This CDR3 spans 17 amino acids. CDR3 nucleotides: TGTGCTAGTGGTTTGGTAGCCTACCGGATCCAGGGGTCACCCCTCCACTTT. Protein: CASGLVAYRIQGSPLHF.

This clone appeared a single time. The chain combines TRBV3-1 (or the pseudogene TRBV3-2) with TRBJ1-1; D uncertain. Germline V gives CDR1 LGHDT, CDR2 YNNKEL (reference sequence). The CDR3 has 15 amino acids. V dropped 0 bases and J dropped 6 bases, with 14 bases sitting between them. DNA for the CDR3: TGTGCCAGCAGCCAAGATCTCCCCCGTCCGGCTGAAGCTTTCTTT. Translation: CASSQDLPRPAEAFF.

V usage is TRBV29-1 and J usage is TRBJ2-1; D might be TRBD1 (6 bases). With 4 bases removed from V and 5 bases from J, the gap between germline ends came to 15 bases. Germline assignment: CDR1 SQVTM and CDR2 ANQGSEA. There are 14 residues in the CDR3. CDR3 loop: CSVGYRERDNEQFF. CDR3 nucleotides: TGCAGCGTTGGATACAGGGAGAGGGACAATGAGCAGTTCTTC.

The chain combines TRBV19 with TRBJ1-6; 7 bases line up with TRBD1. The CDR3 is 15 residues long. Germline trimming cut 11 bases from V and 5 bases from J; bases unmatched to any gene: 12. Germline V gene lookup returns CDR1 LNHDA and CDR2 SQIVND (reference sequence). The DNA of the CDR3 is TGTGCCGTAGGGGAGACAGGGAAGGATAATTCACCCCTCCACTTT. It translates to CAVGETGKDNSPLHF.

CDR3 sequence: CASSEAWETQYF. CDR3 coding DNA: TGTGCCAGCAGTGAGGCTTGGGAGACCCAGTACTTC. The chain joins TRBV6-1 to TRBJ2-5; unclear D gene. The CDR3 runs 12 residues. V was trimmed by 3 bases and J by 5 bases, leaving 7 bases between them. The germline V gene encodes CDR1 MNHNS and CDR2 SASEGT.

The table lists this clone with a count of one. The rearrangement links TRBV2 to TRBJ1-1; D might be TRBD1 (6 bases). V was shortened by 8 bases and J by 1 base, with 26 bases between the two germline ends. The CDR3 contains 18 residues. CDR1 and CDR2 (germline): SNHLY, FYNNEI. CDR3 coding DNA: TGTGCCAGCCCAAGTGGAGCGCGAGGGACAAGTGGGAACACTGAAGCTTTCTTT. The encoded protein is CASPSGARGTSGNTEAFF.

The V gene is TRBV5-1, the J gene TRBJ1-6; TRBD1 might be the D (5 bases). The CDR3 runs to 13 residues. Per germline, CDR1 SGHRS and CDR2 YFSETQ. V was cut by 4 bases and J by 8 bases, with 10 bases left in between. The CDR3 region has the DNA TGCGCCAGCAGCCTGGGACGGGATTCACCCCTCCACTTT. Amino acids: CASSLGRDSPLHF.

This clone occurred once. J is TRBJ2-7 and V is TRBV27; possible D gene TRBD2, 5 bases. Germline V gives CDR1 MNHEY, CDR2 SMNVEV (reference sequence). This CDR3 is built from 13 residues. Trimming left V 4 bases short and J 6 bases short, with 13 bases between. The CDR3 reads CASSSGKLGEQYF. Here the CDR3 DNA reads TGTGCCAGCAGTTCCGGGAAACTAGGCGAGCAGTACTTC.

The V gene is TRBV19, the J gene TRBJ1-2; the match to TRBD1 covers 8 bases. J lost 0 bases, V lost 2 bases, and 8 bases had no gene match. The CDR3 loop spans 17 amino acids. Germline V gene sequence: CDR1 LNHDA, CDR2 SQIVND (reference sequence). CDR3: CASSIPTGVKANYGYTF. CDR3 DNA sequence: TGTGCCAGTAGTATACCGACAGGGGTAAAAGCTAACTATGGCTACACCTTC.

The chain couples TRBV12-3 or TRBV12-4 to TRBJ1-2; D not certain. This CDR3 comprises 12 residues. Trimming stripped 1 base from V and 4 bases from J, with 4 bases between. CDR3 nucleotides: TGTGCCAGCAGTTTAGACAGCTATGGCTACACCTTC. This codes for CASSLDSYGYTF.

The V call is TRBV11-2, the J call TRBJ2-1; 12 bases map to TRBD2. In germline, CDR1 is SGHAT, CDR2 FQNNGV. V dropped 3 bases and J dropped 7; count of bases not matched to a gene: 1. The CDR3 has 14 residues. DNA for the CDR3: TGTGCCAGCAGCTTGACTAGCGGGAGTAATGAGCAGTTCTTC. It encodes CASSLTSGSNEQFF.

The rearrangement uses TRBV19 and TRBJ2-5; 7 bases are a match to TRBD2. The CDR3 has 16 amino acids. The V and J ends lost 3 bases and 4 bases, in that order; junction bases with no gene match: 11. The germline gives CDR1 LNHDA, CDR2 SQIVND (reference sequence). The CDR3 DNA follows: TGTGCCAGTAGTATGCGAGGCGGGGGTGGACGAGAGACCCAGTACTTC. Protein sequence: CASSMRGGGGRETQYF.